This entry features one T cell receptor beta chain sequence. Antigen unknown. Data came from immunoSEQ multiplex PCR; TCRdb stores just in-frame clones and leaves some out. This sample has approximately 65,000 clones; around 70% occur once, and the top ten carry 1.5% to 1.8%. This sample is part of a study of vaccination effects on CD4 cells after COVID-19. General study results and limits: Only 1 of 255 vaccine-induced clones from healthy vaccinees cross-reacted with common cold coronaviruses. Clones from infection and from vaccination both contracted markedly late after vaccination.

With the ViraFEST assay, the study expanded antigen-specific CD4+ T cells using viral peptide pools, then sequenced them. Once cultured for 10 to 11 days, the cells underwent separation to obtain CD4+ T cells. Two doses of either BNT162b2 or mRNA-1273 were given to each participant. Wells each received 1.8 million or so PBMC, cultured with about 10 IU/ml IL-2 and about 9.4 ug/ml peptides. Fresh IL-2-containing medium replaced half the medium on days 3 and 7. CDR1 is LGHDT and CDR2 is YNNKEL in the germline V gene (reference sequence). V dropped 0 bases and J dropped 0 bases, with 3 bases sitting between them. The CDR3 consists of 14 residues.

The chain couples TRBV3-1 (or the pseudogene TRBV3-2) to TRBJ1-5; D gene ambiguous. The source is a human donor who received a COVID-19 vaccine. The material was CD4+ T cells from PBMCs cultured with HCoV-229E spike peptides, obtained after COVID-19 vaccination. This CDR3 reads CASSQDTSNQPQHF. The CDR3 nucleotides are TGTGCCAGCAGCCAAGACACTAGCAATCAGCCCCAGCATTTT.